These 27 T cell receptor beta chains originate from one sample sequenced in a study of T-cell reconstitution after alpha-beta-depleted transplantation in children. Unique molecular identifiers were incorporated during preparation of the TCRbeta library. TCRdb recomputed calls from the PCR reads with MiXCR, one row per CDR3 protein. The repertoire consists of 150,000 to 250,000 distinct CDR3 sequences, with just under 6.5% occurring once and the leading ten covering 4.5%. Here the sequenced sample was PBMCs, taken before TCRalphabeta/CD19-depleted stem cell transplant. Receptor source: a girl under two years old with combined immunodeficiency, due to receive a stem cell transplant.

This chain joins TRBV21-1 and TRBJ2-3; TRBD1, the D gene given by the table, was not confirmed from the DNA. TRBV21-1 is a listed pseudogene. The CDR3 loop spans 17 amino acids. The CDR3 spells CATPGQLNQPPPDTQYF. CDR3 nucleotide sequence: TGTGCCACTCCGGGACAGCTAAACCAGCCACCCCCAGATACGCAGTATTTT.

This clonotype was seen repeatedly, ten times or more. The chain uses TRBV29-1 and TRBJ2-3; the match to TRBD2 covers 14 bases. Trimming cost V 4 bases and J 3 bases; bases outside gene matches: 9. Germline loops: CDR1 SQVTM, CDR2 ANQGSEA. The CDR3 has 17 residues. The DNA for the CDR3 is TGCAGCGTTGCCCTCTGGACTAGCGGGAGGTTAACAGATACGCAGTATTTT. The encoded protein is CSVALWTSGRLTDTQYF.

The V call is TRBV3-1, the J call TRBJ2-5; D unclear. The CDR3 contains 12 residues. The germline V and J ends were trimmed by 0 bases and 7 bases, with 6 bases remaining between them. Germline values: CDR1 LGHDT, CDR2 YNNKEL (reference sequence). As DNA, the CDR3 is TGTGCCAGCAGCCAAGATATAGCGACCCAGTACTTC. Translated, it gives CASSQDIATQYF.

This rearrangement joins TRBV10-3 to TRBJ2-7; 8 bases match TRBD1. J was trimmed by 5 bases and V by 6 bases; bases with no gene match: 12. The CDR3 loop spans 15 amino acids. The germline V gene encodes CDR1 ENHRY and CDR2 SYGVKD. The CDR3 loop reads CAIRDTGQGVHEQYF. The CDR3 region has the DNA TGTGCCATCAGAGATACCGGACAGGGAGTCCACGAGCAGTACTTC.

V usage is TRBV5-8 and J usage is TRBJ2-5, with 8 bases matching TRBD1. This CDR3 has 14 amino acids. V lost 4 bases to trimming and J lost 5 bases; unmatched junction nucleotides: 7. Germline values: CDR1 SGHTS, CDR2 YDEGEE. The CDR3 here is CASSGGTGGETQYF. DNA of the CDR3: TGTGCCAGCAGCGGTGGGACAGGTGGGGAGACCCAGTACTTC.

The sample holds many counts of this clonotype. CDR3 nucleotide sequence: TGTGCCAGCAGGAGATTAGCGGGGGGAGATACGCAGTATTTT. It codes for CASRRLAGGDTQYF. This chain links TRBV12-3 or TRBV12-4 with TRBJ2-3, with 10 bases fitting TRBD2. The CDR3 totals 14 residues. V shed 6 bases and J 5 bases; nucleotides not matched to a gene: 5.

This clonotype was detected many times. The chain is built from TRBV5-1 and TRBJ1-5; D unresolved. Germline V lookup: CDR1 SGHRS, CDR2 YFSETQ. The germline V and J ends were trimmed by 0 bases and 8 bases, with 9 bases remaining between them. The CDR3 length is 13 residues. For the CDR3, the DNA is TGCGCCAGCAGCTTGGACCTTTTGGAGCCCCAGCATTTT. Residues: CASSLDLLEPQHF.

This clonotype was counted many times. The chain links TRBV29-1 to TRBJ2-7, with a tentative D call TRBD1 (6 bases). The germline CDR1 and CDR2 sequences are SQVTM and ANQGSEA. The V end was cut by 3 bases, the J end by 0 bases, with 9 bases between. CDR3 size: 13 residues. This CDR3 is CSVETGHSYEQYF. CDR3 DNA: TGCAGCGTTGAGACAGGACACTCCTACGAGCAGTACTTC.

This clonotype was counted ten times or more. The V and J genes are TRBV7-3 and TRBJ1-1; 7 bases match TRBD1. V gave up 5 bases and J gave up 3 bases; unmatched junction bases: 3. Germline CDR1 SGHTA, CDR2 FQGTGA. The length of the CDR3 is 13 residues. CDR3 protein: CASSLTGDTEAFF. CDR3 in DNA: TGTGCCAGCAGCCTTACAGGGGACACTGAAGCTTTCTTT.

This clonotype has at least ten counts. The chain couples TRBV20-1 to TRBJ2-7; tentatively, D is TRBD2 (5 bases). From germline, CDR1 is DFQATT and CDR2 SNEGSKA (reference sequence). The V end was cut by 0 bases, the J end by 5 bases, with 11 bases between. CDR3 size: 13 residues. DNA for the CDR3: TGCAGTGCTAGAGATGTCGAGGGCCACGAGCAGTACTTC. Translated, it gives CSARDVEGHEQYF.

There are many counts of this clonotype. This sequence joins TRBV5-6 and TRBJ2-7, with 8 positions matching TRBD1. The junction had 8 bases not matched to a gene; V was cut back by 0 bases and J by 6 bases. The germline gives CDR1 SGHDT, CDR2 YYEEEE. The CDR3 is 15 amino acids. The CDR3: CASSLGTGSSAEQYF. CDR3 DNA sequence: TGTGCCAGCAGCTTGGGGACAGGGTCCTCTGCCGAGCAGTACTTC.

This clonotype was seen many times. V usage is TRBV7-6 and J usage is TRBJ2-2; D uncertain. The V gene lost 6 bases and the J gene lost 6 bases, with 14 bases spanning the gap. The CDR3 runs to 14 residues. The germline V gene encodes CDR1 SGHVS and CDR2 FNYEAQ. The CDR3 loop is CASSRLTPAGELFF. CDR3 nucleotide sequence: TGTGCCAGCAGTCGCTTGACACCGGCCGGGGAGCTGTTTTTT.

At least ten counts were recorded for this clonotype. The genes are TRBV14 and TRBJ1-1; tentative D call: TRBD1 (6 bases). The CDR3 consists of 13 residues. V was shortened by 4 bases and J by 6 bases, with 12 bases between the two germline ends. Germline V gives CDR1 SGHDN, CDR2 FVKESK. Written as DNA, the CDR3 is TGTGCCAGCAGCCTAGGGGGTGGACCTGAAGCTTTCTTT. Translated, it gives CASSLGGGPEAFF.

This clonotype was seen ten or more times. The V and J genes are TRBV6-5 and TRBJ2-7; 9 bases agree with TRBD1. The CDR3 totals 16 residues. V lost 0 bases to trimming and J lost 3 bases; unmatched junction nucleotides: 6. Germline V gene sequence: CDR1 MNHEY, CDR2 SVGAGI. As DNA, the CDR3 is TGTGCCAGCAGTTACTCGCCCGGGACAGGGATCTACGAGCAGTACTTC. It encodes CASSYSPGTGIYEQYF.

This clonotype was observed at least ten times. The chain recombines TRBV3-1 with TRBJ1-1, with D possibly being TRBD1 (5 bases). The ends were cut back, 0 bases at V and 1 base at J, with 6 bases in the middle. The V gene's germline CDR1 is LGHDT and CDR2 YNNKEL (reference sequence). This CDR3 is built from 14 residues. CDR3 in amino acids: CASSQDGGNTEAFF. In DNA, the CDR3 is TGTGCCAGCAGCCAAGATGGGGGGAACACTGAAGCTTTCTTT.

The CDR3 loop is CASSLWAGGANEQFF. As DNA, the CDR3 is TGTGCCAGCAGCTTATGGGCGGGAGGGGCCAATGAGCAGTTCTTC. V usage is TRBV7-3 and J usage is TRBJ2-1; TRBD2 aligns across 9 bases. Looked up from germline, CDR1 is SGHTA and CDR2 is FQGTGA. Losses at the gene ends were 2 bases for V and 6 bases for J; bases not matched to a gene: 5. This CDR3 is 15 amino acids long. Full variable domain (rest looked up from reference TRBV7-3 and TRBJ2-1): GAGVSQTPSNKVTEKGKYVELRCDPISGHTALYWYRQSLGQGPEFLIYFQGTGAADDSGLPNDRFFAVRPEGSVSTLKIQRTERGDSAVYLCASSLWAGGANEQFFGPGTRLTVL.

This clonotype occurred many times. Written as DNA, the CDR3 is TGTGCCAGCAGCTTAGTTTACGGACTAGCGGAAACTTACAATGAGCAGTTCTTC. Protein product: CASSLVYGLAETYNEQFF. This chain uses TRBV11-2 with TRBJ2-1; 10 bases align to TRBD2. Germline V gene sequence: CDR1 SGHAT, CDR2 FQNNGV. V gave up 1 base and J gave up 4 bases; unmatched junction bases: 10. This CDR3 region has 18 residues.

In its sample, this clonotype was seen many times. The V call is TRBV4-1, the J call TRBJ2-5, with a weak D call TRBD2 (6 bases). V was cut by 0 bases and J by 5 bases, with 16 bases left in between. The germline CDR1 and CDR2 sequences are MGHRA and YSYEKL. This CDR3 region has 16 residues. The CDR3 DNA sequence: TGCGCCAGCAGCCAAGATCGGGGGAATGGGGCCGAGACCCAGTACTTC. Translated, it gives CASSQDRGNGAETQYF.

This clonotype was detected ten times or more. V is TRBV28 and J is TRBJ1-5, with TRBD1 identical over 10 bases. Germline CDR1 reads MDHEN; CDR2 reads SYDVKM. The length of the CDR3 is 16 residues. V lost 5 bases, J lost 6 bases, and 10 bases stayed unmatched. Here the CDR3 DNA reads TGTGCCAGCAGTCTTCGTGACAGGGGGCGAATTCAGCCCCAGCATTTT. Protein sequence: CASSLRDRGRIQPQHF.

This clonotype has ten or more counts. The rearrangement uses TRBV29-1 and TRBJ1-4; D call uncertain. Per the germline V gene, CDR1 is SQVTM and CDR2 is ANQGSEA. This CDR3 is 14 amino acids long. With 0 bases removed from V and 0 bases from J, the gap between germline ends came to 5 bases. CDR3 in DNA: TGCAGCGTTGAAGAGGGTCCAACTAATGAAAAACTGTTTTTT. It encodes CSVEEGPTNEKLFF.

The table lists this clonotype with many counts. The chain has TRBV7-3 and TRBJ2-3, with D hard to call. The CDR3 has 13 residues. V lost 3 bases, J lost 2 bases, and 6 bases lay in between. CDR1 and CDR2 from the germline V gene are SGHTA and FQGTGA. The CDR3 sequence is CASSLETTDTQYF. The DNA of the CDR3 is TGTGCCAGCAGCTTGGAGACCACAGATACGCAGTATTTT.

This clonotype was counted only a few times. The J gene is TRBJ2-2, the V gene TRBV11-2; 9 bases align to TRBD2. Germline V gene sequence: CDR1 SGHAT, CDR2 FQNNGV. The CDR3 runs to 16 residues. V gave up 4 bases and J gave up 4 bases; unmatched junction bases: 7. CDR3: CASSSIAGVITGELFF. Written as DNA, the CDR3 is TGTGCCAGCAGCTCAATAGCGGGGGTCATCACCGGGGAGCTGTTTTTT.

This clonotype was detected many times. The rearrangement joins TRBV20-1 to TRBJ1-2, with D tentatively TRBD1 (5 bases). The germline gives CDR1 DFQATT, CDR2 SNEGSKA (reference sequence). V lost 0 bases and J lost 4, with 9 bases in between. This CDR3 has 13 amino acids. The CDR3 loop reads CSAREGLSYGYTF. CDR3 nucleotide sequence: TGCAGTGCTAGAGAGGGACTGAGCTATGGCTACACCTTC.

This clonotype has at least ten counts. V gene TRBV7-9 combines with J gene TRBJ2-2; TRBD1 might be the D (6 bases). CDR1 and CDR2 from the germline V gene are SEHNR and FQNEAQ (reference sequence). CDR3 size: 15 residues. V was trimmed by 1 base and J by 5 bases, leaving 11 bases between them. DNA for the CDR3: TGTGCCAGCAGCTTAGATCTAACAGGGACCGGGGAGCTGTTTTTT. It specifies CASSLDLTGTGELFF.

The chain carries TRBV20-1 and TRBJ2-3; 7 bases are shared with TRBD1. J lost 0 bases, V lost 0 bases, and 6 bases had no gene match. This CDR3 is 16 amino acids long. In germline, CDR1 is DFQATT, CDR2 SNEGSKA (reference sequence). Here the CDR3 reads CSARDAPGQSTDTQYF. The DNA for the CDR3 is TGCAGTGCTAGAGACGCACCGGGACAGAGCACAGATACGCAGTATTTT.

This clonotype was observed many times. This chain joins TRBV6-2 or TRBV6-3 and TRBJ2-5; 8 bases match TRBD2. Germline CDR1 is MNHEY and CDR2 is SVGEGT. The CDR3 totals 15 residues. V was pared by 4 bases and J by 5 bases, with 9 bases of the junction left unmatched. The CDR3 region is CASSSLSGRGETQYF. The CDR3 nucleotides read TGTGCCAGCAGTTCCCTCAGCGGGAGAGGGGAGACCCAGTACTTC.

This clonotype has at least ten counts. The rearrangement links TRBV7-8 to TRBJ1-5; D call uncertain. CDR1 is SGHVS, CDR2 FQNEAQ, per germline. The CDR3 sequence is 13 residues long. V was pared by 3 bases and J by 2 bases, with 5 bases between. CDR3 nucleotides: TGTGCCAGCAGCTTGCGGGGCAATCAGCCCCAGCATTTT. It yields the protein CASSLRGNQPQHF.